This TCR beta chain was sequenced in a study of T cell changes during pregnancy in multiple sclerosis. TCRdb's table, derived via immunoSEQ multiplex PCR, lists solely in-frame clones and lacks some. This table holds over 1,000 clones, roughly 80% found once. CDR1 and CDR2 (germline): SGHVS, FQNEAQ. V was cut by 1 base and J by 12 bases, with 13 bases left in between. The CDR3 runs 12 residues. The chain combines TRBV7-8 with TRBJ2-7; TRBD1 might be the D (6 bases). Sequencing input: CD4+ T cells from PBMCs (not recorded whether the cells were cultured). The clonotype originates from a female patient with multiple sclerosis, enrolled in a pregnancy study. Some clones in this sample may be carry-over from other donors' samples. CDR3 nucleotide sequence: TGTGCCAGCAGCTTAGGGACAGTGTTTATGTACTTC. Translated, it gives CASSLGTVFMYF.